This T cell receptor beta chain originates from a study of CD8+CD57+ T cells in acquired aplastic anemia. Genomic DNA acted as the template from which TCR beta VDJ combination and CDR3 sequence profiling were carried out. TCRdb fed the reads into MiXCR, producing one record per CDR3 protein. Of 150,000 or so distinct CDR3 sequences in the sample, 63% were seen once. The TCR was taken from a human donor in good health. The source material was sorted CD4+, CD8+, or CD8+CD57+ T cells (not recorded which) from PBMCs.

The CDR3 loop reads CSARGVSGYNEQFF. CDR3 DNA: TGCAGTGCTAGAGGGGTTAGCGGATACAATGAGCAGTTCTTC. V and J are TRBV20-1 and TRBJ2-1; D possibly corresponds to TRBD2 (6 bases). The CDR3 totals 14 residues. Trimming removed 1 base from V and 4 bases from J, with 11 bases in between. The germline V gene has CDR1 DFQATT and CDR2 SNEGSKA (reference sequence).